This passage covers 16 T cell receptor beta chains from one sample sequenced in a study of T cells in localized non-small cell lung cancer. Sequenced by immunoSEQ multiplex PCR; TCRdb stores in-frame clones only, minus some. The profile shows around 64,000 clones, approximately 80% of them singletons. Here the sequenced sample was PBMCs, taken before any cancer treatment. All receptors derive from a man between 35 and 75 years old with stage II lung adenocarcinoma.

The gene calls are TRBV4-1 and TRBJ1-1; possibly TRBD1 for D (5 bases). The CDR3 extends over 18 amino acids. V was clipped by 2 bases and J by 3 bases, with 22 bases between them. Germline V gives CDR1 MGHRA, CDR2 YSYEKL. The CDR3 spells CASSQQWNRVGRDTEAFF. For the CDR3, the DNA is TGCGCCAGCAGCCAACAGTGGAATCGGGTTGGCAGGGACACTGAAGCTTTCTTT.

This clone was found once. The chain combines TRBV5-1 with TRBJ2-7, with D perhaps matching TRBD1 (5 bases). The CDR3 length is 15 residues. With 1 base removed from V and 0 bases from J, the gap between germline ends came to 11 bases. Germline assignment: CDR1 SGHRS and CDR2 YFSETQ. CDR3 protein: CASSLTGTSSYEQYF. The CDR3 DNA reads TGCGCCAGCAGCTTGACAGGAACATCCTCCTACGAGCAGTACTTC.

The chain couples TRBV30 to TRBJ1-2; perhaps TRBD1 as D (5 bases). Trimming stripped 4 bases from V and 6 bases from J, with 21 bases between. Germline assignment: CDR1 GTSNPN and CDR2 SVGIG (reference sequence). There are 15 residues in the CDR3. CDR3: CAWTPLTGTGNGYTF. CDR3 DNA: TGTGCCTGGACCCCTTTAACCGGGACGGGAAATGGCTACACCTTC. The variable domain in full, with the rest retrieved from reference TRBV30 and TRBJ1-2, is SQTIHQWPATLVQPVGSPLSLECTVEGTSNPNLYWYRQAAGRGLQLLFYSVGIGQISSEVPQNLSASRPQDRQFILSSKKLLLSDSGFYLCAWTPLTGTGNGYTFGSGTRLTVV.

V and J are TRBV10-3 and TRBJ1-1, with D possibly being TRBD1 (6 bases). CDR1 and CDR2 (germline): ENHRY, SYGVKD. With 6 bases removed from V and 1 base from J, the gap between germline ends came to 12 bases. The CDR3 runs 14 residues. The CDR3 is CAISSGTKNTEAFF. CDR3 in DNA: TGTGCCATCAGCTCCGGGACAAAGAACACTGAAGCTTTCTTT.

This clone was counted a single time. The V call is TRBV11-1, the J call TRBJ2-2; 7 bases agree with TRBD1. From germline, CDR1 is SGHAT and CDR2 FQDESV (reference sequence). Unmatched junction bases numbered 6, after V lost 5 bases and J lost 6 bases. The CDR3 loop spans 14 amino acids. In DNA, the CDR3 is TGTGCCAGCAGCCCCAGGGGGTTGCCCGGGGAGCTGTTTTTT. Protein product: CASSPRGLPGELFF.

V gene TRBV7-3 combines with J gene TRBJ1-5; D gene uncertain. The CDR3 spans 15 residues. CDR1 is SGHTA, CDR2 FQGTGA, per germline. The ends were cut back, 5 bases at V and 5 bases at J, with 16 bases in the middle. The CDR3 DNA is TGTGCCAGCAGCCAAGAAAGGCAGTTATATCAGCCCCAGCATTTT. Its protein product is CASSQERQLYQPQHF.

V gene TRBV29-1 combines with J gene TRBJ1-1; maybe TRBD1 (6 bases). Germline V lookup: CDR1 SQVTM, CDR2 ANQGSEA. This CDR3 contains 13 residues. The V end was cut by 6 bases, the J end by 0 bases, with 11 bases between. CDR3 protein: CSVADRLNTEAFF. The CDR3 coding sequence is TGCAGCGTAGCCGACAGGTTGAACACTGAAGCTTTCTTT.

The chain uses TRBV25-1 and TRBJ2-1; TRBD1 agrees at 9 bases. This CDR3 has 16 amino acids. The germline CDR1 and CDR2 sequences are MGHDK and SYGVNS. The J segment lost 4 bases and the V segment lost 4 bases, leaving 8 bases of the junction unmatched. The CDR3 loop reads CASSGYGTGRYNEQFF. CDR3 coding DNA: TGTGCCAGCAGTGGTTACGGGACAGGGAGATACAATGAGCAGTTCTTC.

In DNA form, the CDR3 reads TGTGCCAGCAGCCAAGGCGGACAGGGGGCTTTCAATGAGCAGTTCTTC. It is translated as CASSQGGQGAFNEQFF. The genes are TRBV4-2 and TRBJ2-1, with 11 bases lining up with TRBD1. This CDR3 has 16 residues. Losses at the gene ends were 1 base for V and 6 bases for J; bases not matched to a gene: 5. Germline CDR1 is LGHNA and CDR2 is YNFKEQ.

The chain links TRBV21-1 to TRBJ2-5; the table's D call TRBD1 went unverified against the DNA. TRBV21-1 is an annotated pseudogene. There are 14 residues in the CDR3. CDR3 nucleotide sequence: TGTGCCAGCAGCTCCCGACATTCCCAAGAGACCCAGTACTTC. Translating it yields CASSSRHSQETQYF.

This clone was detected only once. This rearrangement joins TRBV7-3 to TRBJ2-3; no reliable D call. Germline V gene data show CDR1 as SGHTA and CDR2 as FQGTGA. The CDR3 totals 17 residues. Deletions cut 2 bases from V and 1 base from J, with 16 bases between. In nucleotides, the CDR3 is TGTGCCAGCAGCTTAGTGGCAGTTGATAGGGGCACAGATACGCAGTATTTT. Its protein product is CASSLVAVDRGTDTQYF.

The rearrangement links TRBV7-2 to TRBJ2-1; D perhaps matches TRBD2 (7 bases). Germline V gene sequence: CDR1 SGHTA, CDR2 FQGNSA. The CDR3 runs 16 residues. Trimming shortened V by 4 bases and J by 8 bases, and 21 bases separated the two germline ends. The CDR3 nucleotides are TGTGCCAGCAGCTCCCGAGGCGGGGGCCGGGGGTATGAGCAGTTCTTC. It codes for CASSSRGGGRGYEQFF. The complete variable domain, with remaining parts taken from reference TRBV7-2 and TRBJ2-1, reads GAGVSQSPSNKVTEKGKDVELRCDPISGHTALYWYRQSLGQGLEFLIYFQGNSAPDKSGLPSDRFSAERTGGSVSTLTIQRTQQEDSAVYLCASSSRGGGRGYEQFFGPGTRLTVL.

V gene TRBV21-1 combines with J gene TRBJ1-1. TRBV21-1 is classified as a pseudogene. CDR3 length: 13 residues. CDR3 sequence: CASSNRGRPEAFF. CDR3 DNA: TGTGCCAGCAGCAATCGGGGGAGGCCTGAAGCTTTCTTT.

The chain couples TRBV2 to TRBJ1-4, with TRBD1 matching over 7 bases. V lost 4 bases, J lost 8 bases, and 4 bases stayed unmatched. Germline values: CDR1 SNHLY, CDR2 FYNNEI. This CDR3 has 13 amino acids. The CDR3 spells CASSATGEEKLFF. DNA of the CDR3: TGTGCCAGCAGTGCCACAGGGGAGGAAAAACTGTTTTTT.

The rearrangement uses TRBV7-9 and TRBJ2-1; D is ambiguous. Germline values: CDR1 SEHNR, CDR2 FQNEAQ (reference sequence). V was cut by 2 bases and J by 8 bases, with 19 bases left in between. This CDR3 is 16 amino acids long. CDR3 in amino acids: CASSLSQRAKGDEQFF. DNA for the CDR3: TGTGCCAGCAGCTTAAGTCAGCGAGCTAAGGGCGATGAGCAGTTCTTC.

This chain connects TRBV19 to TRBJ1-1; 9 nucleotides line up with TRBD1. The CDR3 has 13 residues. Losses at the gene ends were 6 bases for V and 5 bases for J; bases not matched to a gene: 4. Germline loops: CDR1 LNHDA, CDR2 SQIVND (reference sequence). CDR3 in DNA: TGTGCCAGTAGCTACAGGGGGCAAACTGAAGCTTTCTTT. Amino acids: CASSYRGQTEAFF.